Detailed here is one T cell receptor (beta chain). Its target is unknown. CDR3 length equals 17 residues. V dropped 1 base and J dropped 7 bases, with 22 bases sitting between them. In germline, CDR1 is MNHEY, CDR2 SMNVEV (reference sequence). The source of the sample is a study of cytomegalovirus exposure and HLA in healthy donors. Whole-study findings and limits: The authors enumerated over 150 TCR beta chains as linked to cytomegalovirus.

Profiled with immunoSEQ multiplex PCR; TCRdb holds only in-frame clones, not every one. The sample shows 70,000 to 75,000 clones, roughly 94% of them seen only once. The genes are TRBV27 and TRBJ1-2; D is possibly TRBD1 (5 bases). The sample was PBMCs. The sequence came from a young man in good health and CMV-seropositive. CDR3 DNA sequence: TGTGCCAGCAGTTTATTAGGGCAGGGCGGACAATATATTGGCTACACCTTC. As protein: CASSLLGQGGQYIGYTF.